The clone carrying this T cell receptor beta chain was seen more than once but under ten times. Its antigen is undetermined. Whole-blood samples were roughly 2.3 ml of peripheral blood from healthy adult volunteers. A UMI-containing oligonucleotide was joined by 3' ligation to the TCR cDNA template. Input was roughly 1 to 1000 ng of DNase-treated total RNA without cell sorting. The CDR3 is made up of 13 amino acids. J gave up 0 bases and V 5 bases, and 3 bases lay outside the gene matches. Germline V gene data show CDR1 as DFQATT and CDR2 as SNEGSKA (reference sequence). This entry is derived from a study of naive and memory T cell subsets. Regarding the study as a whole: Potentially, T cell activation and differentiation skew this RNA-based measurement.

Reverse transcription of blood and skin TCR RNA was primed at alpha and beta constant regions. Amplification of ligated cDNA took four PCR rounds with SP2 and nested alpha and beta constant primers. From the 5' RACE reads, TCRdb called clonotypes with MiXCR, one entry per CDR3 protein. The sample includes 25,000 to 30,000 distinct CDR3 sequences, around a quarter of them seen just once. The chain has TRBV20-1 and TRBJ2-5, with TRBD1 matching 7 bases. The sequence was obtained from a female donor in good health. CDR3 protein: CSAQGQNQETQYF. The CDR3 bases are TGCAGTGCTCAGGGACAGAACCAAGAGACCCAGTACTTC.